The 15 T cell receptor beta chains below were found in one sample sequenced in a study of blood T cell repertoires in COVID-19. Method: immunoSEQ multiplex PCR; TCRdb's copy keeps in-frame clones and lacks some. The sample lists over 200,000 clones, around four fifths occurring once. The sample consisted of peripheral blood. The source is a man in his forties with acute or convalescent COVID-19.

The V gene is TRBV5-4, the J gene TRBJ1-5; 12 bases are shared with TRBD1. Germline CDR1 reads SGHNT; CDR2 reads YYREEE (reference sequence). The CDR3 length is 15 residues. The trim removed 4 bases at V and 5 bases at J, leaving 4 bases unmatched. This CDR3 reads CASSHGTGGDQPQHF. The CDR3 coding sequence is TGTGCCAGCAGCCACGGGACAGGGGGCGATCAGCCCCAGCATTTT.

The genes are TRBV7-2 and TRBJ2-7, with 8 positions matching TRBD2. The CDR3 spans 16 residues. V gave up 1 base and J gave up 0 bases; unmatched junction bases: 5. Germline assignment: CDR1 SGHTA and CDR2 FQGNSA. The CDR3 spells CASSLGRGTSSYEQYF. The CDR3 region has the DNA TGTGCCAGCAGCTTAGGTCGAGGGACTAGCTCCTACGAGCAGTACTTC.

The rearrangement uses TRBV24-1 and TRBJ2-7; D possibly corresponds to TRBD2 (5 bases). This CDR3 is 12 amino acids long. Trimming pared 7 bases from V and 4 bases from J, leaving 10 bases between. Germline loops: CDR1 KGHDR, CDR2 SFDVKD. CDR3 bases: TGTGCCACCAGAGGCTCGGGGTACGAGCAGTACTTC. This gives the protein CATRGSGYEQYF.

The CDR3 loop reads CASSGLTFESTDTQYF. The CDR3, as DNA: TGTGCCAGCAGCGGACTAACCTTCGAGAGCACAGATACGCAGTATTTT. The V and J genes are TRBV21-1 and TRBJ2-3; TRBD2, the table's D call, was not compared with the DNA. TRBV21-1 is flagged as a pseudogene. This CDR3 comprises 16 residues.

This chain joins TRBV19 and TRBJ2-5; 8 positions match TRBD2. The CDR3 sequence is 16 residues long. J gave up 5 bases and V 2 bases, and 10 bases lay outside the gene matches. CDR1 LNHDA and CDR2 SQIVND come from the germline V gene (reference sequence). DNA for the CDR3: TGTGCCAGTAGTATATGGTTAGCGGGACAAAGGGAGACCCAGTACTTC. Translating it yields CASSIWLAGQRETQYF.

The CDR3 nucleotides are TGTGCCAGCAGTTTAACAGGGAAAGGGGAGCTGTTTTTT. This sequence encodes CASSLTGKGELFF. This chain links TRBV28 with TRBJ2-2; a weak D match, TRBD1 (6 bases). Trimming stripped 2 bases from V and 8 bases from J, with 9 bases between. This CDR3 has 13 amino acids. CDR1 and CDR2 (germline): MDHEN, SYDVKM.

The CDR3 here is CASSPGLAGDEQYF. CDR3 bases: TGTGCCAGCAGTCCCGGACTAGCCGGGGACGAGCAGTACTTC. The genes are TRBV5-6 and TRBJ2-7, with 8 bases that match TRBD2. Trimming removed 5 bases from V and 5 bases from J; junction bases left unmatched: 9. The CDR3 is made up of 14 amino acids. Germline CDR1 and CDR2: SGHDT and YYEEEE.

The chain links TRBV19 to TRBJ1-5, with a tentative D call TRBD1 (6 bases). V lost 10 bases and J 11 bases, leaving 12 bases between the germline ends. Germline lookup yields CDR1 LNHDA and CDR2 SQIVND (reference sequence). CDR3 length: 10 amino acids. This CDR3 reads CATRGSAQHF. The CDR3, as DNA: TGTGCCACAAGGGGGTCGGCCCAGCATTTT. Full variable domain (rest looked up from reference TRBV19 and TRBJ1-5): DGGITQSPKYLFRKEGQNVTLSCEQNLNHDAMYWYRQDPGQGLRLIYYSQIVNDFQKGDIAEGYSVSREKKESFPLTVTSAQKNPTAFYLCATRGSAQHFGDGTRLSIL.

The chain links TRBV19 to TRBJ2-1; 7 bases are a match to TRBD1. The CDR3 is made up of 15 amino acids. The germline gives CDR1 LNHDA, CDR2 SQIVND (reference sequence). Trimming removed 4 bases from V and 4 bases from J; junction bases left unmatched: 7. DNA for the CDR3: TGTGCCAGTAGTACGTCCCCGACAGGGTACAATGAGCAGTTCTTC. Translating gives CASSTSPTGYNEQFF.

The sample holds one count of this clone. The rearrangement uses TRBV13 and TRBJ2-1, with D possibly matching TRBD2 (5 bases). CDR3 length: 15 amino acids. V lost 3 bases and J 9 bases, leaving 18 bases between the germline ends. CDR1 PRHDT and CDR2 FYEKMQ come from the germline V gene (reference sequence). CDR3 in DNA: TGTGCCAGCAGCTTCCGGGAACAAAAGGGCAGTGAGCAGTTCTTC. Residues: CASSFREQKGSEQFF. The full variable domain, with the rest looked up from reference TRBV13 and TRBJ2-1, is AAGVIQSPRHLIKEKRETATLKCYPIPRHDTVYWYQQGPGQDPQFLISFYEKMQSDKGSIPDRFSAQQFSDYHSELNMSSLELGDSALYFCASSFREQKGSEQFFGPGTRLTVL.

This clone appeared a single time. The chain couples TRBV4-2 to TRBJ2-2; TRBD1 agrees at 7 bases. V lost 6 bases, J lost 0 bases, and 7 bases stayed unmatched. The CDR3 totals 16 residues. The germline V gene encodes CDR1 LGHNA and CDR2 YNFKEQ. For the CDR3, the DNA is TGTGCCAGCAGTCTAACTGGGACAGCGAACACCGGGGAGCTGTTTTTT. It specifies CASSLTGTANTGELFF.

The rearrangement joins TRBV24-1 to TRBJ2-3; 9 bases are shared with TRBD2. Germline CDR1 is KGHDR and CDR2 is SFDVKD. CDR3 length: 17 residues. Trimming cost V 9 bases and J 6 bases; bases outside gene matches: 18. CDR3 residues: CATGAPGLATGMDTQYF. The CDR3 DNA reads TGTGCCACCGGGGCGCCGGGACTAGCAACGGGTATGGATACGCAGTATTTT.

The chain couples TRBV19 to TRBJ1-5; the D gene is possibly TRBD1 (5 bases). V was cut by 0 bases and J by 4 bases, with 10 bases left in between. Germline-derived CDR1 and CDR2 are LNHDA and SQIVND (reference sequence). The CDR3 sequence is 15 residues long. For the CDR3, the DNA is TGTGCCAGTAGTATAGATCCGGGGGGGAATCAGCCCCAGCATTTT. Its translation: CASSIDPGGNQPQHF.

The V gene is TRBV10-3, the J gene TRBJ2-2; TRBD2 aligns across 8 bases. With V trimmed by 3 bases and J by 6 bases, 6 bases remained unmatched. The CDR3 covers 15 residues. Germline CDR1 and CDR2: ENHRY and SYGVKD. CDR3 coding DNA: TGTGCCATCAGTGATCGGAGCGGGAGCGCCGGGGAGCTGTTTTTT. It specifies CAISDRSGSAGELFF.

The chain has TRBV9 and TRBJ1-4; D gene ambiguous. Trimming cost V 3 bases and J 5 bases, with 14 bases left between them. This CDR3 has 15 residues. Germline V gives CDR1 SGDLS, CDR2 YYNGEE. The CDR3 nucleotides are TGTGCCAGCAGCGCAGGTTTGACGTCAAATGAAAAACTGTTTTTT. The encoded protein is CASSAGLTSNEKLFF.